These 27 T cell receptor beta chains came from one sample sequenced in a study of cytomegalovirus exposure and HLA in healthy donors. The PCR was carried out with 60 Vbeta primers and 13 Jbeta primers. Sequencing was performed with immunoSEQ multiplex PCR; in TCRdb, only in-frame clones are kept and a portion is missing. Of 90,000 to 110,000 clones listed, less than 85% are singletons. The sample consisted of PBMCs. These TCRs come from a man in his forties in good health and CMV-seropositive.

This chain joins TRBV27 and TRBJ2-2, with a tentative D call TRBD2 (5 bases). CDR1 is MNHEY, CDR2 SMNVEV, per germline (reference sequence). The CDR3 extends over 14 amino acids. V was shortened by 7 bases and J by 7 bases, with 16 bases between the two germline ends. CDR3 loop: CASTPTILNGELFF. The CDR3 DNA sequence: TGTGCCAGCACCCCGACTATACTCAACGGGGAGCTGTTTTTT.

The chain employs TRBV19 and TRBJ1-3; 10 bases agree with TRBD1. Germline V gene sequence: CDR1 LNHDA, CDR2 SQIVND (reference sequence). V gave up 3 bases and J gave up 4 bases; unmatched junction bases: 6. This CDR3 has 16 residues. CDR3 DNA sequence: TGTGCCAGTAGTATTGGGACAGGGGCCTCCGGAAACACCATATATTTT. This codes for CASSIGTGASGNTIYF. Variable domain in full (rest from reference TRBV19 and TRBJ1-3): DGGITQSPKYLFRKEGQNVTLSCEQNLNHDAMYWYRQDPGQGLRLIYYSQIVNDFQKGDIAEGYSVSREKKESFPLTVTSAQKNPTAFYLCASSIGTGASGNTIYFGEGSWLTVV.

CDR3 loop: CAAGGRTDTQYF. CDR3 nucleotides: TGTGCCGCGGGCGGGAGAACAGATACGCAGTATTTT. This chain links TRBV27 with TRBJ2-3; TRBD2 agrees at 7 bases. Germline-derived CDR1 and CDR2 are MNHEY and SMNVEV (reference sequence). The CDR3 covers 12 residues. The V gene end was trimmed by 11 bases and the J gene end by 3 bases; junction bases not matched to a gene: 5.

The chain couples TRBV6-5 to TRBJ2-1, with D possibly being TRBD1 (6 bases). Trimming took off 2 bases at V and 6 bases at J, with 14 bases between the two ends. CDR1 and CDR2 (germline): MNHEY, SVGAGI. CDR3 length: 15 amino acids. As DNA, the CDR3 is TGTGCCAGCAGTTACGGCAGGGGCTGGTTCAATGAGCAGTTCTTC. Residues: CASSYGRGWFNEQFF.

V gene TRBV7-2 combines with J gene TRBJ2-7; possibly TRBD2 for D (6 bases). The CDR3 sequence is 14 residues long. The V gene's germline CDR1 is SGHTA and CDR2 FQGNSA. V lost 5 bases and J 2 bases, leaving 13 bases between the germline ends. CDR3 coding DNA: TGTGCCAGCAGCGGGGAGGAGGGGCCCTACGAGCAGTACTTC. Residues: CASSGEEGPYEQYF. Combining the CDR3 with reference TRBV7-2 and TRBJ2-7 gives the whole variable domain GAGVSQSPSNKVTEKGKDVELRCDPISGHTALYWYRQSLGQGLEFLIYFQGNSAPDKSGLPSDRFSAERTGGSVSTLTIQRTQQEDSAVYLCASSGEEGPYEQYFGPGTRLTVT.

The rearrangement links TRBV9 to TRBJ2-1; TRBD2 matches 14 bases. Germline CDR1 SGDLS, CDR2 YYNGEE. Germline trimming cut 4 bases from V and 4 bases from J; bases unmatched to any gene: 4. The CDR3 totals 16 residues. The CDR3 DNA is TGTGCCAGCAGCTTTCGACTAGCGGGGGGGTACAATGAGCAGTTCTTC. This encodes CASSFRLAGGYNEQFF.

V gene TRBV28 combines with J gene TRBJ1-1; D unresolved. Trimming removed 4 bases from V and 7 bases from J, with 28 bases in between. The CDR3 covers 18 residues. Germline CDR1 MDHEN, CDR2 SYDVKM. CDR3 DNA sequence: TGTGCCAGCAGTTCAAACACTGATCCCCTTCATCGGGAAAGTGAAGCTTTCTTT. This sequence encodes CASSSNTDPLHRESEAFF.

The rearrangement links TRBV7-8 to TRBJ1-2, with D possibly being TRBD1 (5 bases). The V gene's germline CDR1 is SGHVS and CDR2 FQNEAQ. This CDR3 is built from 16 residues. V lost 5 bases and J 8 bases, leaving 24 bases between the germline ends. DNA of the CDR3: TGTGCCAGCAGCCCATCCCCTACCGGGACTCCGGTAGGCTACACCTTC. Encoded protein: CASSPSPTGTPVGYTF.

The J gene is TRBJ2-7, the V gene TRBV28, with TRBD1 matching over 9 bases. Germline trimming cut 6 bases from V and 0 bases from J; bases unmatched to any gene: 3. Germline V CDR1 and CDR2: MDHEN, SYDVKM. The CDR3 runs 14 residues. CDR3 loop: CASRGQGNSYEQYF. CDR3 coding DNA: TGTGCCAGCAGGGGACAGGGAAACTCCTACGAGCAGTACTTC.

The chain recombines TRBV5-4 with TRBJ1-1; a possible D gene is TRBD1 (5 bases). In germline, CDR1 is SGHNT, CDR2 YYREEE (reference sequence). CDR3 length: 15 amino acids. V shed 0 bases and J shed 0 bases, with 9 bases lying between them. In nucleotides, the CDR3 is TGTGCCAGCAGCTTGGAGGGCAGGGTGAACACTGAAGCTTTCTTT. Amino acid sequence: CASSLEGRVNTEAFF.

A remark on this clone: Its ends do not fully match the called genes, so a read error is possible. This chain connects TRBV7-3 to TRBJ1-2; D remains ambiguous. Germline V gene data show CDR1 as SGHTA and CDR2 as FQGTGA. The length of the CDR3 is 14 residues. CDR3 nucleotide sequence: TGTGCCAGCAGCTTAGGAAGGGAGGGAGCTGGCTACATCTTC. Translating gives CASSLGREGAGYIF. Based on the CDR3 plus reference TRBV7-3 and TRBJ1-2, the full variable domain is GAGVSQTPSNKVTEKGKYVELRCDPISGHTALYWYRQSLGQGPEFLIYFQGTGAADDSGLPNDRFFAVRPEGSVSTLKIQRTERGDSAVYLCASSLGREGAGYIFGSGTRLTVV.

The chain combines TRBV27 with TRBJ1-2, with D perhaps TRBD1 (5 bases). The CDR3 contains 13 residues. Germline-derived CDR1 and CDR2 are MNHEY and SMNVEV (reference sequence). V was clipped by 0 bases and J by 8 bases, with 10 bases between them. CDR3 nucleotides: TGTGCCAGCAGTTTATCGCAGGACAACGGCTACACCTTC. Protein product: CASSLSQDNGYTF.

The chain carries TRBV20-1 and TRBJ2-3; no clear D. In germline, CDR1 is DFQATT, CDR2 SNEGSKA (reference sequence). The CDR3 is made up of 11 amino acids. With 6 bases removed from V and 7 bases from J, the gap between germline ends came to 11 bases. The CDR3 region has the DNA TGCAGTGCCCGAGCAAAATATACGCAGTATTTT. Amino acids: CSARAKYTQYF.

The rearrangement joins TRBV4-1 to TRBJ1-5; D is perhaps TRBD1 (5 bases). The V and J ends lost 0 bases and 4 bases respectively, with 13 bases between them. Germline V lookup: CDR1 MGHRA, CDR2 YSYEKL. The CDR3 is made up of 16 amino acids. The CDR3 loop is CASSQDRDQGNQPQHF. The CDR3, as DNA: TGCGCCAGCAGCCAAGATAGGGATCAGGGAAATCAGCCCCAGCATTTT.

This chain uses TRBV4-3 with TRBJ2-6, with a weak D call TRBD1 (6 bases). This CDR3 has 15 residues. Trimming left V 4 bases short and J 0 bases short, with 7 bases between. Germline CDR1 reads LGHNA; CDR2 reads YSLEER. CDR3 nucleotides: TGCGCCAGCAGCCGGGACATCTCTGGGGCCAACGTCCTGACTTTC. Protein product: CASSRDISGANVLTF.

The CDR3 sequence is CASSQDGRRKNEKLFF. Here the CDR3 DNA reads TGCGCCAGCAGCCAAGACGGGAGACGGAAGAATGAAAAACTGTTTTTT. The chain employs TRBV4-1 and TRBJ1-4, with D hard to call. Trimming removed 0 bases from V and 5 bases from J, with 13 bases in between. CDR3 length equals 16 residues. Germline CDR1 is MGHRA and CDR2 is YSYEKL.

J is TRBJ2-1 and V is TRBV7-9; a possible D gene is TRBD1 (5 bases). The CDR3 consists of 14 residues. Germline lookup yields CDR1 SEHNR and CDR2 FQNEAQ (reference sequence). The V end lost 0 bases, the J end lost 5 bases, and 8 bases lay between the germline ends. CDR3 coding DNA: TGTGCCAGCAGCTTAGCCCCGGACAACAATGAGCAGTTCTTC. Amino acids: CASSLAPDNNEQFF.

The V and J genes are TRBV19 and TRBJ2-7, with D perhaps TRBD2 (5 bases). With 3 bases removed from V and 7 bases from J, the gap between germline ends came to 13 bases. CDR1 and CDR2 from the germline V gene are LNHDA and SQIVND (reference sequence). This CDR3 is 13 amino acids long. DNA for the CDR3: TGTGCCAGTAGTATTCAGGCTAGCTCGGAGCAGTACTTC. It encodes CASSIQASSEQYF. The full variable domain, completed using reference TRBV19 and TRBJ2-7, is DGGITQSPKYLFRKEGQNVTLSCEQNLNHDAMYWYRQDPGQGLRLIYYSQIVNDFQKGDIAEGYSVSREKKESFPLTVTSAQKNPTAFYLCASSIQASSEQYFGPGTRLTVT.

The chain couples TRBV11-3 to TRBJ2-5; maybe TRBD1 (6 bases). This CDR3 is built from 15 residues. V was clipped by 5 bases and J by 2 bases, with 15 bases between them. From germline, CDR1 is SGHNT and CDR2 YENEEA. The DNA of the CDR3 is TGTGCCAGCAGCCCCGGGACAAGGGTACAAGAGACCCAGTACTTC. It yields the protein CASSPGTRVQETQYF.

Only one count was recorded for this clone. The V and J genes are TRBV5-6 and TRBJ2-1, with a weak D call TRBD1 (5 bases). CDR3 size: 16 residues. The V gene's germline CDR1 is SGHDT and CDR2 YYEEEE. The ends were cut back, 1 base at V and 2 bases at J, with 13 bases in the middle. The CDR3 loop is CASSLYQGRTYNEQFF. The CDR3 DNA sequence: TGTGCCAGCAGCTTGTATCAGGGCCGGACCTACAATGAGCAGTTCTTC.

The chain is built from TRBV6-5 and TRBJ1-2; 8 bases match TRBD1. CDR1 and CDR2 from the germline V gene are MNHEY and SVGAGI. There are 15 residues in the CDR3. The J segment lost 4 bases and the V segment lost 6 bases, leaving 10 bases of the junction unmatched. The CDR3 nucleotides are TGTGCCAGCAGCCGCAGGGGGGACAGGTCCTATGGCTACACCTTC. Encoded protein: CASSRRGDRSYGYTF.

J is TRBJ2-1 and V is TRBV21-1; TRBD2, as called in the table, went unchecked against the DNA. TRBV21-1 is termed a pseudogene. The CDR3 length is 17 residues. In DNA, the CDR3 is TGTGCCAGCACTAAAGGGGATAGCGGGAGAGACGGAAATGAGCAGTTCTTC. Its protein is CASTKGDSGRDGNEQFF.

The CDR3 DNA sequence: TGTGCCAGCAACATAACCGGGACACAGAACACTGAAGCTTTCTTT. Protein sequence: CASNITGTQNTEAFF. This chain connects TRBV5-5 to TRBJ1-1; D is possibly TRBD1 (6 bases). Per the germline V gene, CDR1 is SGHKS and CDR2 is YYEKEE (reference sequence). The CDR3 is made up of 15 amino acids. V was clipped by 6 bases and J by 1 base, with 16 bases between them. Combining the CDR3 with reference TRBV5-5 and TRBJ1-1 gives the whole variable domain DAGVTQSPTHLIKTRGQQVTLRCSPISGHKSVSWYQQVLGQGPQFIFQYYEKEERGRGNFPDRFSARQFPNYSSELNVNALLLGDSALYLCASNITGTQNTEAFFGQGTRLTVV.

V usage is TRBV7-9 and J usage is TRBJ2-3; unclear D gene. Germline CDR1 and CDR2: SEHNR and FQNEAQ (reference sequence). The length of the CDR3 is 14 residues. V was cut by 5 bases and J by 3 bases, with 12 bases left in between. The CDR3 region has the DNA TGTGCCAGCAGCCCACGGGTCGCTACAGATACGCAGTATTTT. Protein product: CASSPRVATDTQYF.

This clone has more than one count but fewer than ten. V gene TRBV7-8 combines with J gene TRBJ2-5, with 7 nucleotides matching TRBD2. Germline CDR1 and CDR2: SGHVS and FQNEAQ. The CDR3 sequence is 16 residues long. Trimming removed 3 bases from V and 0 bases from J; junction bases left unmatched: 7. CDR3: CASSLGGAPYQETQYF. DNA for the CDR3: TGTGCCAGCAGCTTGGGAGGGGCCCCGTACCAAGAGACCCAGTACTTC.

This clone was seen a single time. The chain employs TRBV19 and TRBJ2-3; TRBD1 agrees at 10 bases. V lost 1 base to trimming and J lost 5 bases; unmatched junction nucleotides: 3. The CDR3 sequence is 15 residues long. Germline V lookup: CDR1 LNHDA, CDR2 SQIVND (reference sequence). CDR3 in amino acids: CASSIGQGAGDTQYF. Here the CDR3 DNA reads TGTGCCAGTAGTATAGGACAGGGGGCGGGAGATACGCAGTATTTT. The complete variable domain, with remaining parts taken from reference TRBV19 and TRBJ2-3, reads DGGITQSPKYLFRKEGQNVTLSCEQNLNHDAMYWYRQDPGQGLRLIYYSQIVNDFQKGDIAEGYSVSREKKESFPLTVTSAQKNPTAFYLCASSIGQGAGDTQYFGPGTRLTVL.

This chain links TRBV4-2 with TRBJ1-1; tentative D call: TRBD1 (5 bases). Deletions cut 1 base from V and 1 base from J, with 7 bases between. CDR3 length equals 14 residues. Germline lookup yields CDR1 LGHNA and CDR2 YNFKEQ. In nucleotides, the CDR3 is TGTGCCAGCAGCCAAGGGGACTCGAACACTGAAGCTTTCTTT. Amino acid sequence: CASSQGDSNTEAFF.